The rows below give T cell receptor beta chains drawn from one sample of a study of cytomegalovirus exposure and HLA in healthy donors. Profiled with immunoSEQ multiplex PCR; TCRdb holds only in-frame clones, not every one. The data hold roughly 120,000 clones, with just under 75% observed a single time. Sequencing used PBMCs. The receptors come from a man aged 35 to 55 in good health and CMV-seropositive. The CDR3 runs from the conserved cysteine through the conserved F or W. D genes are given only for firm matches. Clone size is stated in some rows and not others, as once, few, many or a class when expanded.

j_call | d_call | clone_size | v_call | cdr3_nt | cdr3_aa
TRBJ2-1 | TRBD1 | few | TRBV4-1 | TGCGCCAGCAGCCAACTACAGGGGGATGAGCAGTTCTTC | CASSQLQGDEQFF
TRBJ1-1 | - | - | TRBV28 | TGTGCCAGCAGTTTTTTTTCCCAGGGGCTAGGACGTGTCAACACTGAAGCTTTCTTT | CASSFFSQGLGRVNTEAFF
TRBJ2-1 | - | - | TRBV5-1 | TGCGCCAGCAGCTTGGTTGCGGGGTCAGGCAATGAGCAGTTCTTC | CASSLVAGSGNEQFF
TRBJ1-4 | TRBD1 | - | TRBV28 | TGTGCCAGCAGTCCAACAGGGGGCACTGAAAAACTGTTTTTT | CASSPTGGTEKLFF
TRBJ1-2 | TRBD1 | - | TRBV2 | TGTGCCAGCAGTCTTAGACAGGGAGTCAACTATGGCTACACCTTC | CASSLRQGVNYGYTF
TRBJ2-1 | TRBD1 | - | TRBV4-1 | TGCGCCAGCAGCTTCCGACAGGGCGATATGGATGAGCAGTTCTTC | CASSFRQGDMDEQFF
TRBJ1-4 | - | - | TRBV5-6 | TGTGCCAGCAGCTTGGGTGTCAGCGCAACTAATGAAAAACTGTTTTTT | CASSLGVSATNEKLFF
TRBJ1-6 | - | - | TRBV10-2 | TGCGCCAGCAGTACAGAGCTGTTTTCACCCCTCCACTTT | CASSTELFSPLHF
TRBJ1-2 | TRBD1 | few | TRBV2 | TGTGCCAGCCGACGTCAGACAGGGTATGGCTACACCTTC | CASRRQTGYGYTF
TRBJ2-5 | TRBD1 | - | TRBV6-5 | TGTGCCAGCAGAGGGACAGGGCTTGGGGAGACCCAGTACTTC | CASRGTGLGETQYF
TRBJ1-4 | TRBD1 | - | TRBV27 | TGTGCCAGCAGTTTCCTCGCCCAGGGGGCGGAAAAAAAACTGTTTTTT | CASSFLAQGAEKKLFF
TRBJ2-5 | - | - | TRBV2 | TGTGCCAGCAGGGACGGGACTGGGGAGACCCAGTACTTC | CASRDGTGETQYF
TRBJ1-3 | - | - | TRBV5-6 | TGTGCCAGCAGCTTGCAGGGTTGGTGGCCTGGAAACACCATATATTTT | CASSLQGWWPGNTIYF
TRBJ2-5 | - | - | TRBV9 | TGTGCCAGCAACTCACGGAGCGAAGAGACCCAGTACTTC | CASNSRSEETQYF
TRBJ2-5 | - | - | TRBV5-4 | TGTGCCAGCAGCACACAGGGCCAAGAGACCCAGTACTTC | CASSTQGQETQYF
TRBJ1-1 | TRBD1 | - | TRBV7-6 | TGTGCCAGCAGCCAGGACAGGAGCACTGAAGCTTTCTTT | CASSQDRSTEAFF
TRBJ2-7 | - | once | TRBV11-3 | TGTGCCAGCGGACTATCAGGTGTGGACGAGCAGTACTTC | CASGLSGVDEQYF
TRBJ2-7 | TRBD1 | - | TRBV7-2 | TGTGCCAGCAGCATAAACAGGGGCTACGAGCAGTACTTC | CASSINRGYEQYF
TRBJ1-2 | - | - | TRBV12-5 | TGTGCTAGTGGCAACCCCGGGGAACGGCTAAGCTATGGCTACACCTTC | CASGNPGERLSYGYTF
TRBJ1-4 | TRBD1 | - | TRBV19 | TGTGCCAGCGCCCCGTCGAGGGGGCAGGGGGCCGAAAAACTGTTTTTT | CASAPSRGQGAEKLFF
TRBJ2-5 | TRBD1 | - | TRBV5-1 | TGCGCCAGCAGCTTGGCCAGGGGGCAGGAAGAGACCCAGTACTTC | CASSLARGQEETQYF
TRBJ2-7 | TRBD1 | - | TRBV19 | TGTGCCGTAGGGAGACAGGGGATCTCGGGGGAGCAGTACTTC | CAVGRQGISGEQYF
TRBJ2-7 | - | - | TRBV28 | TGTGCCAGCATAAGGGCCTTCGGGAACGAGCAGTACTTC | CASIRAFGNEQYF
TRBJ2-7 | TRBD2 | - | TRBV5-6 | TGTGCCAGCAGCTTGTCTCTAGCGGGAGGGGAGCAGTACTTC | CASSLSLAGGEQYF
TRBJ2-5 | - | - | TRBV9 | TGTGCCAGCAGCGTAGATGTCAGGCAAGAGACCCAGTACTTC | CASSVDVRQETQYF
TRBJ1-6 | - | few | TRBV4-1 | TGCGCCAGCAGCCTATCCCGGACAGAGAATTCACCCCTCCACTTT | CASSLSRTENSPLHF
TRBJ2-7 | - | - | TRBV5-1 | TGCGCCAGCAGGTCCACAGGGTGGCCCTACGAGCAGTACTTC | CASRSTGWPYEQYF